The 23 T cell receptor beta chains presented below share a single source sample, sequenced in a study of cytomegalovirus exposure and HLA in healthy donors. Researchers ran the PCR with 60 Vbeta and 13 Jbeta primers. Clones were read by immunoSEQ multiplex PCR, and TCRdb kept only the in-frame ones, dropping some. The table has 230,000 or so clones, about nine tenths seen once. The specimen sequenced was PBMCs. These receptors were obtained from a girl aged 2 to 9 in good health and CMV-seronegative.

The genes are TRBV30 and TRBJ2-7; the D gene is possibly TRBD2 (6 bases). There are 14 residues in the CDR3. The V end lost 0 bases, the J end lost 6 bases, and 15 bases lay between the germline ends. Germline loops: CDR1 GTSNPN, CDR2 SVGIG (reference sequence). Written as DNA, the CDR3 is TGTGCCTGGAGTGTTTCGGAACTAGCCCCCGAGCAGTACTTC. Translated: CAWSVSELAPEQYF.

This clone was picked up one time. This chain joins TRBV6-1 and TRBJ1-2; D unresolved. This CDR3 spans 15 amino acids. Germline loops: CDR1 MNHNS, CDR2 SASEGT. The germline V and J ends were trimmed by 7 bases and 4 bases, with 19 bases remaining between them. The CDR3 bases are TGTGCCAGCACCCTTGAGGGAGGAGCCCCCTATGGCTACACCTTC. Protein product: CASTLEGGAPYGYTF.

This clone occurred once. The CDR3 DNA reads TGTGCCAGCACCAGGGGCTCTGGGGCCAACGTCCTGACTTTC. Translating gives CASTRGSGANVLTF. The gene calls are TRBV9 and TRBJ2-6, with D perhaps matching TRBD1 (6 bases). The CDR3 is 14 amino acids. CDR1 is SGDLS, CDR2 YYNGEE, per germline. V dropped 6 bases and J dropped 0 bases, with 7 bases sitting between them.

For this clone: In the same sample, other DNA sequences code for this CDR3. The rearrangement joins TRBV4-1 to TRBJ1-2; possibly TRBD1 for D (6 bases). The CDR3 runs to 15 residues. The ends were cut back, 3 bases at V and 8 bases at J, with 19 bases in the middle. Germline values: CDR1 MGHRA, CDR2 YSYEKL. CDR3 in amino acids: CASSQVQGLSGGYTF. CDR3 in DNA: TGCGCCAGCAGCCAGGTACAGGGTCTGAGTGGCGGCTACACCTTC.

The chain carries TRBV11-2 and TRBJ2-3; TRBD2 agrees at 9 bases. Germline V gives CDR1 SGHAT, CDR2 FQNNGV. This CDR3 has 17 amino acids. Germline trimming cut 5 bases from V and 5 bases from J; bases unmatched to any gene: 14. The CDR3 DNA reads TGTGCCAGCAGCCCTCGAGGGGCGGGGGGGCAGGGAGATACGCAGTATTTT. It translates to CASSPRGAGGQGDTQYF.

The chain links TRBV5-6 to TRBJ2-7; perhaps TRBD2 as D (5 bases). V was cut by 4 bases and J by 0 bases, with 8 bases left in between. This CDR3 has 13 amino acids. The germline gives CDR1 SGHDT, CDR2 YYEEEE. In nucleotides, the CDR3 is TGTGCCAGCAGCGCGGAGGCCTCCTACGAGCAGTACTTC. It is translated as CASSAEASYEQYF.

V gene TRBV18 combines with J gene TRBJ1-5; 11 nucleotides agree with TRBD1. Germline loops: CDR1 KGHSH, CDR2 LQKENI. CDR3 length: 15 amino acids. V dropped 6 bases and J dropped 5; count of bases not matched to a gene: 6. This chain's CDR3 is CASSTGDRGDQPQHF. The CDR3 DNA reads as TGTGCCAGCTCTACCGGGGACAGGGGGGATCAGCCCCAGCATTTT.

The gene calls are TRBV29-1 and TRBJ1-2; 7 nucleotides align to TRBD1. CDR1 and CDR2 from the germline V gene are SQVTM and ANQGSEA. After removal of 7 bases from V and 8 bases from J, the junction contained 13 bases not matched to a gene. The CDR3 extends over 13 amino acids. The CDR3 nucleotides read TGCAGCGCTCTACAGGGGCAAAGAGAGGGCTACACCTTC. It encodes CSALQGQREGYTF.

Here the CDR3 DNA reads TGTGCCAGCAGCAAAGGAGGACAGGGGCGATCTGGAGGGAATGGCTACACCTTC. Its translation: CASSKGGQGRSGGNGYTF. The chain recombines TRBV21-1 with TRBJ1-2; the table's D call, TRBD1, was not checked against the DNA. TRBV21-1 is given as a pseudogene. The CDR3 is made up of 18 amino acids.

The rearrangement joins TRBV5-1 to TRBJ1-1; D is undetermined. The CDR3 spans 13 residues. Germline V gene sequence: CDR1 SGHRS, CDR2 YFSETQ. Trimming took off 5 bases at V and 8 bases at J, with 16 bases between the two ends. DNA for the CDR3: TGCGCCAGCAGGGGAGAAGCGCGGCCGGAAGCTTTCTTT. The encoded protein is CASRGEARPEAFF.

The chain employs TRBV10-1 and TRBJ2-4; 9 bases align to TRBD1. V shed 0 bases, J shed 6 bases, and the junction held 9 bases outside the gene matches. The CDR3 covers 17 residues. Germline V CDR1 and CDR2: WNHNN, SYGVQD (reference sequence). The CDR3 nucleotides read TGCGCCAGCAGTGAGTCCGGGGGACAGGGATCGGGAAACATTCAGTACTTC. Protein sequence: CASSESGGQGSGNIQYF.

This clone was recorded once. This chain links TRBV19 with TRBJ2-7; the match to TRBD2 covers 7 bases. The CDR3 is 14 amino acids. V gave up 5 bases and J gave up 3 bases; unmatched junction bases: 7. The V gene's germline CDR1 is LNHDA and CDR2 SQIVND (reference sequence). The CDR3 coding sequence is TGTGCCAGTAGTCGGGGAGGGATTTACTACGAGCAGTACTTC. Its protein is CASSRGGIYYEQYF.

This chain joins TRBV15 and TRBJ1-4, with 9 bases that match TRBD1. The CDR3 covers 14 residues. After removal of 2 bases from V and 6 bases from J, the junction contained 1 base not matched to a gene. CDR1 and CDR2 (germline): LNHNV, YYDKDF (reference sequence). The CDR3 loop reads CATSRWTGDEKLFF. As DNA, the CDR3 is TGTGCCACCAGCAGATGGACAGGGGATGAAAAACTGTTTTTT.

The chain combines TRBV7-9 with TRBJ2-7, with TRBD2 matching 12 bases. Trimming took 5 bases from V and 6 from J; bases not matched to a gene: 8. There are 15 residues in the CDR3. Per germline, CDR1 SEHNR and CDR2 FQNEAQ (reference sequence). The CDR3: CASSPLTSGRGEQYF. The CDR3 DNA is TGTGCCAGCAGCCCACTGACTAGCGGGAGAGGCGAGCAGTACTTC.

The CDR3 sequence: CASSLEGSGTTKNIQYF. CDR3 sequence (DNA): TGCGCCAGCAGCTTGGAGGGAAGCGGGACAACCAAAAACATTCAGTACTTC. The chain combines TRBV5-1 with TRBJ2-4; D is perhaps TRBD2 (7 bases). This CDR3 spans 17 amino acids. Trimming removed 0 bases at V and 2 bases at J, with 15 bases between. CDR1 and CDR2 from the germline V gene are SGHRS and YFSETQ. The whole variable domain, filled in from reference TRBV5-1 and TRBJ2-4, reads KAGVTQTPRYLIKTRGQQVTLSCSPISGHRSVSWYQQTPGQGLQFLFEYFSETQRNKGNFPGRFSGRQFSNSRSEMNVSTLELGDSALYLCASSLEGSGTTKNIQYFGAGTRLSVL.

The genes are TRBV19 and TRBJ2-3; D uncertain. The germline V gene has CDR1 LNHDA and CDR2 SQIVND (reference sequence). Between the trimmed V and J ends, which lost 10 bases and 0 bases, there was a span of 17 bases. The CDR3 is made up of 15 amino acids. The CDR3 sequence is CATNPSTFSTDTQYF. The CDR3 nucleotides are TGTGCCACCAATCCCTCGACATTTAGCACAGATACGCAGTATTTT.

CDR3 residues: CASGSLTNAGEKLFF. The CDR3 coding sequence is TGTGCTAGTGGTTCCCTGACAAATGCGGGTGAAAAACTGTTTTTT. V is TRBV12-5 and J is TRBJ1-4; D unresolved. The germline CDR1 and CDR2 sequences are LGHNT and FRNRAP. V lost 4 bases and J lost 7, with 16 bases in between. The CDR3 is 15 amino acids.

This clone showed up just once. This chain uses TRBV4-2 with TRBJ2-7; 10 positions match TRBD1. Germline V gives CDR1 LGHNA, CDR2 YNFKEQ. The V segment lost 0 bases and the J segment 6 bases; nucleotides outside the gene matches: 5. The CDR3 loop spans 15 amino acids. The CDR3 is CASSQEGTGVGEQYF. Written as DNA, the CDR3 is TGTGCCAGCAGCCAAGAGGGGACAGGGGTCGGCGAGCAGTACTTC.

The V and J genes are TRBV11-2 and TRBJ2-7; 8 bases align to TRBD1. V shed 3 bases, J shed 5 bases, and the junction held 6 bases outside the gene matches. This CDR3 is 14 amino acids long. CDR1 is SGHAT, CDR2 FQNNGV, per germline. Here the CDR3 DNA reads TGTGCCAGCAGCTTGTGGCAGGGGGCGGACGAGCAGTACTTC. This sequence encodes CASSLWQGADEQYF.

The J gene is TRBJ1-4, the V gene TRBV27; a possible D gene is TRBD1 (5 bases). CDR3 length: 12 amino acids. The V and J ends lost 4 bases and 10 bases respectively, with 10 bases between them. The germline CDR1 and CDR2 sequences are MNHEY and SMNVEV (reference sequence). CDR3 protein: CASSSGFGKLFF. For the CDR3, the DNA is TGTGCCAGCAGTTCAGGGTTTGGAAAACTGTTTTTT.

J is TRBJ1-2 and V is TRBV25-1; D not certain. V was clipped by 4 bases and J by 4 bases, with 16 bases between them. The CDR3 loop spans 15 amino acids. The V gene's germline CDR1 is MGHDK and CDR2 SYGVNS. The CDR3 loop is CASSAWGEEGYGYTF. CDR3 in DNA: TGTGCCAGCAGTGCCTGGGGAGAGGAGGGCTATGGCTACACCTTC.

The V call is TRBV7-9, the J call TRBJ2-1; 10 bases are a match to TRBD2. The germline V gene encodes CDR1 SEHNR and CDR2 FQNEAQ (reference sequence). The V and J ends lost 1 base and 4 bases, in that order; junction bases with no gene match: 7. The CDR3 length is 17 residues. The CDR3: CASSLDSGLAVYNEQFF. CDR3 DNA: TGTGCCAGCAGCTTAGACTCCGGACTAGCGGTGTACAATGAGCAGTTCTTC.

The CDR3, as DNA: TGCAGCGTTGATGGGGGGTCAGGCACTGAAGCTTTCTTT. Protein: CSVDGGSGTEAFF. V is TRBV29-1 and J is TRBJ1-1, with a tentative D call TRBD1 (5 bases). The CDR3 consists of 13 residues. The V and J ends lost 3 bases and 4 bases respectively, with 12 bases between them. CDR1 and CDR2 from the germline V gene are SQVTM and ANQGSEA.